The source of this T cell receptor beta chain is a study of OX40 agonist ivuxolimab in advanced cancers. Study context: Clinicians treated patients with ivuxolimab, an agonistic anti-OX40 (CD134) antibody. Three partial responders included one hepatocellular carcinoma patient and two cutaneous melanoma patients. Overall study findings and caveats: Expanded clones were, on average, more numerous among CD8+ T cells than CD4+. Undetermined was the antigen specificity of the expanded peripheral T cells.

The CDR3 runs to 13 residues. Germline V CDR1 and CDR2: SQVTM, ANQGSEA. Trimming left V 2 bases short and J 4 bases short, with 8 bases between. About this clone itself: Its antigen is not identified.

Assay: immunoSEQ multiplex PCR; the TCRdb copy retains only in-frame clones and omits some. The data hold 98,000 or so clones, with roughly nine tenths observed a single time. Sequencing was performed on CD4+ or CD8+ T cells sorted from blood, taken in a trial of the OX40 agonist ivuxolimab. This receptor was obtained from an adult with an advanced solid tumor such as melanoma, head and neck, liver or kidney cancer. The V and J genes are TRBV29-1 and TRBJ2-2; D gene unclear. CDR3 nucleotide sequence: TGCAGCGTTGAATCAGAGGCCACCGGGGAGCTGTTTTTT. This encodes CSVESEATGELFF.